The present T cell receptor (beta chain) was sequenced within a study of CD8 T cells in Susac syndrome. CDR1 SGHTA and CDR2 FQGNSA come from the germline V gene. This CDR3 contains 14 residues. V shed 1 base and J 5 bases; nucleotides not matched to a gene: 0. Reverse transcription of roughly 0.5 to 1 ug RNA used random hexamers. An immunoSEQ multiplex PCR generated amplified TCR beta CDR3 products spanning 54 Vbeta and 13 Jbeta. From the immunoSEQ multiplex PCR reads, TCRdb called clonotypes with MiXCR, one entry per CDR3 protein. The data hold more than 150,000 distinct CDR3 sequences, with about 93% observed a single time. Sequencing targeted TCR beta in blood CD8+ and CD4+ T cells.

Sequencing was done on a sample of CD4+ T cells from PBMCs. The origin of this receptor is a human donor in good health. The chain uses TRBV7-2 and TRBJ2-2; 8 nucleotides line up with TRBD2. This chain's CDR3 is CASSLVAGTGELFF. For the CDR3, the DNA is TGTGCCAGCAGCTTAGTAGCGGGGACCGGGGAGCTGTTTTTT.